Listed here are 24 T cell receptor beta chains from one sample, sequenced in a study of blood T cells in healthy people across ages. Next came a second PCR, run for about 6 to 11 cycles, which used a sample-barcoded 5' primer along with a J-beta primer mix. TCRdb fed the 5' RACE reads into MiXCR, producing one record per CDR3 protein. The sample yields some 900,000 distinct CDR3 sequences, around 28% seen once. Specimen: blood. These receptors all stem from a woman of 80 years or more in good health.

V gene TRBV6-1 combines with J gene TRBJ1-5; possibly TRBD1 for D (6 bases). CDR3 length equals 14 residues. Per germline, CDR1 MNHNS and CDR2 SASEGT. The V end was cut by 6 bases, the J end by 5 bases, with 14 bases between. The CDR3 protein is CASRKGGNDQPQHF. The CDR3 DNA follows: TGTGCCAGCAGGAAAGGGGGGAACGATCAGCCCCAGCATTTT.

This rearrangement joins TRBV20-1 to TRBJ1-2; D remains unclear. The CDR3 has 12 residues. CDR1 and CDR2 (germline): DFQATT, SNEGSKA (reference sequence). The V end lost 3 bases, the J end lost 4 bases, and 9 bases lay between the germline ends. The chain's CDR3 is CSASPTFYGYTF. DNA of the CDR3: TGCAGTGCTAGTCCGACCTTCTATGGCTACACCTTC.

The chain carries TRBV30 and TRBJ2-2; D possibly corresponds to TRBD2 (5 bases). Per the germline V gene, CDR1 is GTSNPN and CDR2 is SVGIG (reference sequence). The CDR3 runs to 13 residues. Between the trimmed V and J ends, which lost 0 bases and 5 bases, there was a span of 7 bases. The CDR3 DNA sequence: TGTGCCTGGAGTGTAGCGGTTACCGGGGAGCTGTTTTTT. It is translated as CAWSVAVTGELFF.

This clonotype appeared many times. This chain joins TRBV5-1 and TRBJ2-7; TRBD1 is a possible D gene (5 bases). Looked up from germline, CDR1 is SGHRS and CDR2 is YFSETQ. Deletions cut 1 base from V and 0 bases from J, with 14 bases between. This CDR3 region has 16 residues. The CDR3 nucleotides read TGCGCCAGCAGCTTGCGTACAGGTTCAAGCTCCTACGAGCAGTACTTC. Translation gives CASSLRTGSSSYEQYF.

This clonotype was detected once. The chain combines TRBV7-9 with TRBJ1-4, with D maybe TRBD1 (5 bases). This CDR3 has 16 residues. CDR1 and CDR2 from the germline V gene are SEHNR and FQNEAQ (reference sequence). Trimming removed 2 bases at V and 7 bases at J, with 17 bases between. CDR3 loop: CASSLRGSRYGEKLFF. Here the CDR3 DNA reads TGTGCCAGCAGCTTAAGGGGATCGCGTTATGGTGAAAAACTGTTTTTT. Supplemented by reference TRBV7-9 and TRBJ1-4, the full variable domain reads DTGVSQNPRHKITKRGQNVTFRCDPISEHNRLYWYRQTLGQGPEFLTYFQNEAQLEKSRLLSDRFSAERPKGSFSTLEIQRTEQGDSAMYLCASSLRGSRYGEKLFFGSGTQLSVL.

This clonotype was recorded at least ten times. The chain recombines TRBV5-6 with TRBJ2-7; the D is unclear. The V gene lost 2 bases and the J gene lost 5 bases, with 20 bases spanning the gap. The germline CDR1 and CDR2 sequences are SGHDT and YYEEEE. This CDR3 has 16 residues. In DNA form, the CDR3 reads TGTGCCAGCAGCTTAAGGGAAACCCTCCTCATTGACGAGCAGTACTTC. Translated, it gives CASSLRETLLIDEQYF.

A few counts support this clonotype. The chain employs TRBV3-1 and TRBJ1-1; TRBD1 is a possible D gene (5 bases). This CDR3 contains 14 residues. Per germline, CDR1 LGHDT and CDR2 YNNKEL (reference sequence). V was clipped by 4 bases and J by 2 bases, with 11 bases between them. DNA of the CDR3: TGTGCCAGCAGCCCCTTCCAGGGAAACACTGAAGCTTTCTTT. It specifies CASSPFQGNTEAFF.

This clonotype came up many times. Since a much larger clone is just one base distant, this may be a read error. The chain recombines TRBV7-2 with TRBJ2-5; D is perhaps TRBD1 (6 bases). Germline CDR1 and CDR2: SGHTA and FQGNSA. V was shortened by 4 bases and J by 1 base, with 10 bases between the two germline ends. CDR3 length: 14 amino acids. The DNA of the CDR3 is TGTGCCAGCAGCTCTACAGGGAGCCAAGAGACCCAGTACTTC. Translated: CASSSTGSQETQYF.

V is TRBV18 and J is TRBJ1-3; D not certain. This CDR3 spans 15 amino acids. Deletions cut 2 bases from V and 0 bases from J, with 8 bases between. From germline, CDR1 is KGHSH and CDR2 LQKENI. In DNA, the CDR3 is TGTGCCAGCTCACCAGGGTTCTCCTCTGGAAACACCATATATTTT. Its protein is CASSPGFSSGNTIYF.

This clonotype was seen many times. The chain joins TRBV6-6 to TRBJ1-2; weak D call: TRBD1 (6 bases). Trimming removed 2 bases from V and 3 bases from J, with 10 bases in between. CDR3 size: 14 residues. In germline, CDR1 is MNHNY, CDR2 SVGAGI (reference sequence). The CDR3 spells CASSYKAGDYGYTF. The CDR3 DNA sequence: TGTGCCAGCAGTTACAAGGCAGGGGACTATGGCTACACCTTC.

J is TRBJ1-5 and V is TRBV7-8; the D gene is possibly TRBD1 (5 bases). Germline V gene sequence: CDR1 SGHVS, CDR2 FQNEAQ. The CDR3 consists of 15 residues. The germline V and J ends were trimmed by 1 base and 2 bases, with 9 bases remaining between them. The CDR3 nucleotides read TGTGCCAGCAGCTTAGATGGCAGGGGCAATCAGCCCCAGCATTTT. Its translation is CASSLDGRGNQPQHF. Supplemented by reference TRBV7-8 and TRBJ1-5, the full variable domain reads GAGVSQSPRYKVAKRGQDVALRCDPISGHVSLFWYQQALGQGPEFLTYFQNEAQLDKSGLPSDRFFAERPEGSVSTLKIQRTQQEDSAVYLCASSLDGRGNQPQHFGDGTRLSIL.

This clonotype was detected many times. The CDR3 loop is CASSLTGLDLNYGYTF. The CDR3 coding sequence is TGTGCCAGCAGCTTAACAGGGCTAGATCTCAACTATGGCTACACCTTC. V gene TRBV7-2 combines with J gene TRBJ1-2; tentative D call: TRBD1 (6 bases). This CDR3 is 16 amino acids long. Germline CDR1 SGHTA, CDR2 FQGNSA. V shed 2 bases and J shed 2 bases, with 15 bases lying between them.

This clonotype was detected many times. This chain joins TRBV20-1 and TRBJ1-5; 10 nucleotides match TRBD1. The CDR3 extends over 14 amino acids. V shed 6 bases, J shed 4 bases, and the junction held 6 bases outside the gene matches. Germline lookup yields CDR1 DFQATT and CDR2 SNEGSKA (reference sequence). The CDR3 spells CSASRGQGNQPQHF. CDR3 nucleotide sequence: TGCAGTGCCTCGAGGGGACAGGGGAATCAGCCCCAGCATTTT.

This clonotype was counted at least ten times. The V call is TRBV2, the J call TRBJ2-3; D is perhaps TRBD2 (5 bases). The germline V and J ends were trimmed by 11 bases and 2 bases, with 17 bases remaining between them. Per germline, CDR1 SNHLY and CDR2 FYNNEI. The CDR3 spans 14 residues. The CDR3 protein is CADRLAGSTDTQYF. CDR3 DNA sequence: TGTGCCGATAGGCTAGCAGGTTCCACAGATACGCAGTATTTT.

This clonotype was counted at least ten times. The genes are TRBV20-1 and TRBJ2-1; 9 bases agree with TRBD2. Per the germline V gene, CDR1 is DFQATT and CDR2 is SNEGSKA (reference sequence). The CDR3 is 15 amino acids. Germline trimming cut 3 bases from V and 10 bases from J; bases unmatched to any gene: 13. For the CDR3, the DNA is TGCAGTGCTAGTATAAGCGGGGGGCGCACAGGGGAGCAGTTCTTC. It translates to CSASISGGRTGEQFF.

The V and J genes are TRBV20-1 and TRBJ1-1, with D uncertain. Germline CDR1 reads DFQATT; CDR2 reads SNEGSKA (reference sequence). Trimming took 5 bases from V and 0 from J, leaving 10 bases between them. The CDR3 runs to 13 residues. The CDR3, as DNA: TGCAGTGCTCGATCAACAGTGAACACTGAAGCTTTCTTT. It codes for CSARSTVNTEAFF.

V gene TRBV20-1 combines with J gene TRBJ2-1, with TRBD2 matching over 7 bases. CDR1 is DFQATT and CDR2 is SNEGSKA in the germline V gene (reference sequence). With V trimmed by 3 bases and J by 2 bases, 4 bases remained unmatched. The CDR3 totals 14 residues. This CDR3 is CSARPGLTYNEQFF. The CDR3 region has the DNA TGCAGTGCTAGGCCGGGACTAACCTACAATGAGCAGTTCTTC.

Concerning this clonotype: This sequence may be a read error, since a much larger clone differs from it by one base. The chain employs TRBV7-6 and TRBJ2-5, with D tentatively TRBD1 (7 bases). CDR1 and CDR2 from the germline V gene are SGHVS and FNYEAQ. CDR3 length: 17 residues. CDR3 loop: CAGRKQGGGTGQETQYF. CDR3 DNA: TGTGCCGGCAGAAAACAAGGGGGCGGGACGGGGCAAGAGACCCAGTACTTC. The whole variable domain, remainder taken from reference TRBV7-6 and TRBJ2-5, is GAGVSQSPRYKVTKRGQDVALRCDPISGHVSLYWYRQALGQGPEFLTYFNYEAQQDKSGLPNDRFSAERPEGSISTLTIQRTEQRDSAMYRCAGRKQGGGTGQETQYFGPGTRLLVL.

The sample holds one count of this clonotype. V is TRBV19 and J is TRBJ2-5; 7 bases agree with TRBD2. Germline lookup yields CDR1 LNHDA and CDR2 SQIVND (reference sequence). The CDR3 runs 14 residues. The J segment lost 5 bases and the V segment lost 3 bases, leaving 6 bases of the junction unmatched. The DNA for the CDR3 is TGTGCCAGTAGTATGGTAGCGGGTGGGGAGACCCAGTACTTC. Residues: CASSMVAGGETQYF.

The CDR3 loop reads CASSQVLGGPQHF. CDR3 nucleotide sequence: TGTGCCAGCAGCCAAGTTTTAGGGGGGCCCCAGCATTTT. The rearrangement links TRBV14 to TRBJ1-5; possible D gene TRBD1, 6 bases. Trimming cost V 1 base and J 9 bases, with 10 bases left between them. The CDR3 contains 13 residues. Germline CDR1 SGHDN, CDR2 FVKESK.

Worth noting for this clonotype: Relative to the germline gene, one junction end is altered; a read error may explain this. The rearrangement links TRBV5-1 to TRBJ1-4, with 11 nucleotides matching TRBD1. The germline V gene has CDR1 SGHRS and CDR2 YFSETQ. This CDR3 has 17 residues. For the CDR3, the DNA is TGCGCCAGCAGCATAGGACAGGGGGCGTCGGCTAATGAAGAACTGTTTTTT. Translation gives CASSIGQGASANEELFF.

For this clonotype: At one end, the junction sequence differs from germline, possibly due to a read error. V gene TRBV7-2 combines with J gene TRBJ2-7; D gene uncertain. The CDR3 has 14 residues. Germline loops: CDR1 SGHTA, CDR2 FQGNSA. CDR3 coding DNA: TGTACCAGCAGCTTAGGACATTTCTCCTACGAGCAGGACTTC. The encoded protein is CTSSLGHFSYEQDF. The full variable domain, rest sourced from reference TRBV7-2 and TRBJ2-7, is GAGVSQSPSNKVTEKGKDVELRCDPISGHTALYWYRQSLGQGLEFLIYFQGNSAPDKSGLPSDRFSAERTGGSVSTLTIQRTQQEDSAVYLCTSSLGHFSYEQDFGPGTRLTVT.

This clonotype showed up many times. The chain links TRBV6-5 to TRBJ1-2; 10 bases match TRBD1. The CDR3 runs to 14 residues. V was pared by 2 bases and J by 8 bases, with 5 bases of the junction left unmatched. Germline CDR1 MNHEY, CDR2 SVGAGI. CDR3 in amino acids: CASSYRTGGEGYTF. The CDR3, as DNA: TGTGCCAGCAGTTACCGGACAGGGGGAGAAGGCTACACCTTC.

There are many counts of this clonotype. The chain combines TRBV5-1 with TRBJ2-5; D gene unclear. Germline loops: CDR1 SGHRS, CDR2 YFSETQ. V lost 0 bases and J 4 bases, leaving 13 bases between the germline ends. This CDR3 has 15 residues. Here the CDR3 reads CASSLGDLSPETQYF. The CDR3 nucleotides are TGCGCCAGCAGCTTGGGAGACCTATCCCCAGAGACCCAGTACTTC.